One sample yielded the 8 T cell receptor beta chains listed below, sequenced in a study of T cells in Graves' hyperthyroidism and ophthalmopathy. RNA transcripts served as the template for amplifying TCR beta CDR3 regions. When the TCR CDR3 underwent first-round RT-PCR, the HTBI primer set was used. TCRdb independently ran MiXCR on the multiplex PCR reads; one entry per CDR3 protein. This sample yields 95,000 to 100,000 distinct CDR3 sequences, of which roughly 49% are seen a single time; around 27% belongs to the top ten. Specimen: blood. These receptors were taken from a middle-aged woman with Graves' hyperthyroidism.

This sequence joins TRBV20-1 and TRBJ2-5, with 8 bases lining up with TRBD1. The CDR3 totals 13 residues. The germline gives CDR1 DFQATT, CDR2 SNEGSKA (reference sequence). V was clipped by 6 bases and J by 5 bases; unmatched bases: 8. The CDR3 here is CSARDRGWETQYF. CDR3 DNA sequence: TGCAGTGCCCGCGACAGGGGATGGGAGACCCAGTACTTC.

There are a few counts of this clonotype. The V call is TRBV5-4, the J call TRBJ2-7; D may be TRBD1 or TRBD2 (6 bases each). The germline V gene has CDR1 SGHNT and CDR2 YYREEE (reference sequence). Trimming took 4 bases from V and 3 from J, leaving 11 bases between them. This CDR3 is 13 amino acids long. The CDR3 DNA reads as TGTGCCAGCAGCGGAGGGGGTCTCTACGAGCAGTACTTC. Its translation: CASSGGGLYEQYF.

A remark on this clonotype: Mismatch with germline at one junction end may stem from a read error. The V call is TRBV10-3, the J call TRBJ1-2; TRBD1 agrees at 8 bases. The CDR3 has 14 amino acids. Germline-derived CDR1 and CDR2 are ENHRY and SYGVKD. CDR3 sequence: CAISESGTGYGCTF. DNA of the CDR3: TGTGCCATCAGTGAGTCCGGGACAGGTTATGGCTGCACCTTT.

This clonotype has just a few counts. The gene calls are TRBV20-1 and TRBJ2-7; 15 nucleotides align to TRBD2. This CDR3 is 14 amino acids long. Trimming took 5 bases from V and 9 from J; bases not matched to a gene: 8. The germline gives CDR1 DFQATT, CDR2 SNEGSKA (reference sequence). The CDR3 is CSAPGTSGRTGQYF. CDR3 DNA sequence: TGCAGTGCTCCCGGGACTAGCGGGAGGACTGGGCAGTACTTC.

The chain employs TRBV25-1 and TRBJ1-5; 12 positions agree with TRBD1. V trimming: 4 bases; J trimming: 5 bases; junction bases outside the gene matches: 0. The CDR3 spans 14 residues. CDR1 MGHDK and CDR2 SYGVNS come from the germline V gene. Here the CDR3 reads CASSGDRGHQPQHF. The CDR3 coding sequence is TGTGCCAGCAGTGGGGACAGGGGGCATCAGCCCCAGCATTTT.

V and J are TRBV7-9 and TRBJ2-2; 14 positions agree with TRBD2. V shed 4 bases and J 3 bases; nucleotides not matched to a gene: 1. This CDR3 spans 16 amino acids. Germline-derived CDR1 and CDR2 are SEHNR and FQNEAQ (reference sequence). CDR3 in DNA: TGTGCCAGCAGCTCGACTAGCGGGAGGGACACCGGGGAGCTGTTTTTT. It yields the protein CASSSTSGRDTGELFF.

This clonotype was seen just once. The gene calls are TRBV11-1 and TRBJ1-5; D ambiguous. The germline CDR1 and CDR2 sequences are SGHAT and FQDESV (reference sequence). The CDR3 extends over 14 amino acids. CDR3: CHRDTLGQDQPQHF. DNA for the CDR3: TGTCACAGAGATACGTTAGGGCAGGATCAGCCCCAGCATTTT.

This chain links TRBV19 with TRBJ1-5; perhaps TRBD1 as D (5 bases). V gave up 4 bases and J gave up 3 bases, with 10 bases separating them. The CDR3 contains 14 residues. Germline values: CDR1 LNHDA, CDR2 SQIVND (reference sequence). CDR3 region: CASSTQEPNQPQHF. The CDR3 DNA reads TGTGCCAGTAGTACACAGGAGCCCAATCAGCCCCAGCATTTT. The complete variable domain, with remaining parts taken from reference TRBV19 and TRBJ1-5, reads DGGITQSPKYLFRKEGQNVTLSCEQNLNHDAMYWYRQDPGQGLRLIYYSQIVNDFQKGDIAEGYSVSREKKESFPLTVTSAQKNPTAFYLCASSTQEPNQPQHFGDGTRLSIL.